This T cell receptor (beta chain) was retrieved from a study of tumor and adjacent non-tumor tissue in lung cancer. This clonotype has just a few counts. This clone may be a read error of a much larger clone one base away. No cell sorting was done before RNA was extracted from the tissue. The germline gives CDR1 MNHEY, CDR2 SVGAGI. This CDR3 is 15 amino acids long. V lost 7 bases and J 4 bases, leaving 20 bases between the germline ends. Three rounds of nested PCR, following a modified ARM-PCR protocol, produced the TCRbeta library. TCRdb itself ran the multiplex PCR reads through MiXCR, one entry per CDR3 protein. Here the sample spans about 110,000 distinct CDR3 sequences, about 75% being singletons.

Sequencing was carried out using lung tumor tissue. This clonotype was obtained from a woman aged 55-69 years with non-small cell lung cancer. The chain is built from TRBV6-5 and TRBJ2-7; D unclear. The DNA of the CDR3 is TGTGCCAGCAACTACTCTTCAAGTGCACAGTACGAGCAGTACTTC. Its protein product is CASNYSSSAQYEQYF.